These 10 T cell receptor beta chains share one sample of origin, sequenced in a study of T cells in Graves' hyperthyroidism and ophthalmopathy. Researchers amplified the TCR beta CDR3 regions from RNA transcripts. The TCR CDR3 was amplified in a first-round RT-PCR using the HTBI primer set. TCRdb fed the multiplex PCR reads into MiXCR, producing one record per CDR3 protein. This sample carries approximately 380,000 distinct CDR3 sequences, about 20% of them seen once, and the ten largest clones take 3% to 4%. Sequencing was done on a sample of blood. The receptors shown here come from a woman between 18 and 29 years old with Graves' hyperthyroidism.

This chain links TRBV28 with TRBJ1-1, with D unclear. Germline loops: CDR1 MDHEN, CDR2 SYDVKM. The CDR3 sequence is 15 residues long. The V end lost 6 bases, the J end lost 6 bases, and 20 bases lay between the germline ends. CDR3 coding DNA: TGTGCCAGCAGACCCAGTGTCGGCCAGTTCGCTGAAGCTTTCTTT. As protein: CASRPSVGQFAEAFF.

This chain joins TRBV20-1 and TRBJ1-5, with D tentatively TRBD1 (6 bases). The CDR3 has 15 amino acids. Germline V gene sequence: CDR1 DFQATT, CDR2 SNEGSKA (reference sequence). V shed 5 bases and J shed 2 bases, with 16 bases lying between them. Written as DNA, the CDR3 is TGCAGTGCTGCAGCCGGGGGGGCAGGCAATCAGCCCCAGCATTTT. Its protein is CSAAAGGAGNQPQHF.

In its sample, this clonotype was seen many times. The rearrangement links TRBV7-3 to TRBJ1-2; no definite D call. Germline values: CDR1 SGHTA, CDR2 FQGTGA. V dropped 1 base and J dropped 0 bases, with 9 bases sitting between them. The CDR3 has 15 amino acids. This CDR3 reads CASSLIGGSNYGYTF. The CDR3 DNA sequence: TGTGCCAGCAGCTTAATCGGCGGATCTAACTATGGCTACACCTTC.

This clonotype was found many times. The chain joins TRBV7-9 to TRBJ1-6; D possibly corresponds to TRBD1 (5 bases). Between the trimmed V and J ends, which lost 5 bases and 7 bases, there was a span of 12 bases. CDR1 is SEHNR and CDR2 is FQNEAQ in the germline V gene (reference sequence). The CDR3 covers 14 residues. CDR3 amino acids: CASSPTARNSPLHF. CDR3 nucleotide sequence: TGTGCCAGCAGCCCGACAGCCCGCAATTCACCCCTCCACTTT.

This clonotype has at least ten counts. A read error may be the cause here, since a much bigger clone is one base away. V usage is TRBV11-2 and J usage is TRBJ2-7, with D perhaps TRBD2 (6 bases). In germline, CDR1 is SGHAT, CDR2 FQNNGV. V was pared by 1 base and J by 6 bases, with 10 bases between. This CDR3 spans 13 amino acids. The chain's CDR3 is CASSLGGETEQYF. The CDR3 bases are TGTGCCAGCAGCTTAGGGGGGGAAACCGAGCAGTACTTC.

Many counts were recorded for this clonotype. The chain joins TRBV2 to TRBJ1-2, with a tentative D call TRBD1 (5 bases). Between the trimmed V and J ends, which lost 8 bases and 3 bases, there was a span of 13 bases. Germline assignment: CDR1 SNHLY and CDR2 FYNNEI. The CDR3 runs to 13 residues. CDR3 in amino acids: CASVPGPHYGYTF. The CDR3 DNA reads as TGTGCCAGCGTCCCAGGGCCGCACTATGGCTACACCTTC.

This clonotype was picked up many times. The V gene is TRBV5-4, the J gene TRBJ2-5, with 9 positions matching TRBD2. Germline assignment: CDR1 SGHNT and CDR2 YYREEE (reference sequence). The CDR3 is 16 residues long. V gave up 1 base and J gave up 4 bases; unmatched junction bases: 8. The CDR3 loop reads CASSLSGGLIGETQYF. The CDR3 nucleotides read TGTGCCAGCAGCTTGAGCGGGGGGTTGATAGGAGAGACCCAGTACTTC.

This clonotype was recorded a few times. This chain connects TRBV2 to TRBJ2-7; 12 bases are shared with TRBD2. The J call may be faulty, since TRBJ2-5 better matches the DNA end. Germline CDR1 and CDR2: SNHLY and FYNNEI. The CDR3 spans 15 residues. In DNA, the CDR3 is TGTGCCGGACAGACTAGCGGGGGTTCACCTACGACCCAGTACTTC. Protein: CAGQTSGGSPTTQYF.

The gene calls are TRBV6-5 and TRBJ2-4; the D gene is possibly TRBD2 (6 bases). Germline loops: CDR1 MNHEY, CDR2 SVGAGI. Deletions cut 0 bases from V and 0 bases from J, with 9 bases between. The CDR3 contains 16 residues. CDR3 protein: CASSYSGGVAKNIQYF. CDR3 DNA: TGTGCCAGCAGTTACTCTGGCGGGGTAGCCAAAAACATTCAGTACTTC.

This clonotype occurred a few times. This chain links TRBV18 with TRBJ2-7; D is undetermined. Per germline, CDR1 KGHSH and CDR2 LQKENI. Trimming removed 3 bases at V and 6 bases at J, with 9 bases between. The CDR3 sequence is 12 residues long. The CDR3 bases are TGTGCCAGCTCACCCGGACGGGCCGAGCAGTACTTC. This encodes CASSPGRAEQYF.